Given below is one T cell receptor (beta chain) in context. How the authors handled the data: Amplification from reference gene primers served as the basis for estimated nucleated cell counts. The assay was immunoSEQ multiplex PCR, and TCRdb's table has in-frame clones only and misses some. V and J calls and clone size are given by that table; D and trimming were obtained from the DNA. Of tens of thousands of clones in the sample, about 90% were seen once. These data belong to a study of blood T cell repertoires in COVID-19. The CDR3 is 12 amino acids. V shed 3 bases and J shed 8 bases, with 13 bases lying between them. The germline V gene encodes CDR1 GTSNPN and CDR2 SVGIG (reference sequence).

This clonotype originated in a woman aged 50 to 60 with active or convalescent COVID-19. The chain combines TRBV30 with TRBJ1-2; weak D call: TRBD1 (5 bases). Sequencing was performed on peripheral blood. The CDR3 is CAWRGGAGGYTF. CDR3 bases: TGTGCCTGGAGGGGCGGGGCAGGAGGCTACACCTTC.